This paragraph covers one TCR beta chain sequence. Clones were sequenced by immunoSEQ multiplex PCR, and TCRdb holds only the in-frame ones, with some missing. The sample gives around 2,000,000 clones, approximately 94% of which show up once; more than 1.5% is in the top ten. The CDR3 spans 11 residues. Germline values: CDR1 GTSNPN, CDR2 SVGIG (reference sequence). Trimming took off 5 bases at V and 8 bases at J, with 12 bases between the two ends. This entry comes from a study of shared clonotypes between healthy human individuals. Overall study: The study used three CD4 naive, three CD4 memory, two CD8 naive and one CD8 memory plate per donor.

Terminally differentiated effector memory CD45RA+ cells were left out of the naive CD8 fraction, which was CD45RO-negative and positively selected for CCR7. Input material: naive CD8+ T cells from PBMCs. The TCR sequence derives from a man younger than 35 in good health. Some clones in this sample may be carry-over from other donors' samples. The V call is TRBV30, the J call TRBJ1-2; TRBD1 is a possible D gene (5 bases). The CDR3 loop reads CAWGLGGGYTF. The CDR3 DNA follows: TGTGCCTGGGGTCTTGGGGGGGGCTACACCTTC.